This T cell receptor beta chain comes out of a study of T cell repertoires in cytomegalovirus infection. Across the study: Recently identified HLA-C-restricted CMV epitopes were used, and well-studied HLA-B-restricted CMV epitopes were used as well. Both CMV infection and a matching HLA type were indicated by public TCR beta signatures.

V shed 4 bases, J shed 4 bases, and the junction held 6 bases outside the gene matches. The CDR3 is made up of 14 amino acids. Germline assignment: CDR1 SEHNR and CDR2 FQNEAQ (reference sequence). Whole-study findings and limits: The response measured ex vivo was dominated by TCR beta clonotypes (HLA-C-restricted and CMV-specific).

MiXCR, applied by TCRdb to the reads, yields one record per CDR3 protein. The sample includes approximately 910,000 distinct CDR3 sequences, approximately 30% seen only once; the top ten take roughly 13%. With respect to this clonotype: Its matching antigen is unknown.

The TCR was taken from a human donor in good health (CMV status not recorded). Some clones in this sample may be carry-over from other donors' samples. Specimen: cultured CD8+ T cells from PBMCs, collected from culture after CMV antigen stimulation. The chain uses TRBV7-9 and TRBJ2-7; 8 positions agree with TRBD1. The CDR3 region is CASSSDRAIYEQYF. CDR3 DNA sequence: TGTGCCAGCAGCTCGGACAGGGCTATTTACGAGCAGTACTTC.